This section outlines one T cell receptor beta chain sequence together with its context. The entry originates in a study of control samples from healthy donors and cancer patients. The CDR3 runs 15 residues. The V gene's germline CDR1 is SGHVS and CDR2 FQNEAQ. Trimming at V came to 0 bases and at J to 3 bases, leaving 3 bases not matched to a gene. The protocol was immunoSEQ multiplex PCR, while the TCRdb copy is restricted to in-frame clones and leaves out a portion. The sample holds tens of thousands of clones, approximately 90% seen once. The source material was blood. This TCR was sampled from a woman aged 70-85 years in good health. The chain joins TRBV7-8 to TRBJ2-3; 7 nucleotides match TRBD2. CDR3 coding DNA: TGTGCCAGCAGCTTAGCGGGAGGGCCGACAGATACGCAGTATTTT. Its protein is CASSLAGGPTDTQYF.